This T cell receptor beta chain was sequenced in a study of blood T cell repertoires in COVID-19. The data were produced by immunoSEQ multiplex PCR, yet TCRdb's version contains in-frame clones alone and is incomplete. This repertoire shows 200,000 to 300,000 clones, around 88% found once; its top ten account for 2% to 2.5%. This clone was counted between two and nine times. Trimming stripped 4 bases from V and 9 bases from J, with 16 bases between. The CDR3 loop spans 14 amino acids. The germline CDR1 and CDR2 sequences are SGHNT and YYREEE (reference sequence). The chain employs TRBV5-4 and TRBJ2-2; D might be TRBD1 (6 bases). Sequenced material: PBMCs or T cells enriched from blood (not recorded which). This TCR came from a woman in her 40s with acute COVID-19. CDR3: CASSPQTGHRELFF. The DNA for the CDR3 is TGTGCCAGCAGCCCCCAGACAGGCCACCGGGAGCTGTTTTTT.